This is a list of T cell receptor beta chains from one sample in a study of cytomegalovirus exposure and HLA in healthy donors. Data came from immunoSEQ multiplex PCR; TCRdb stores just in-frame clones and leaves some out. The sample records about 67,000 clones, around 89% being singletons. Sequenced material: PBMCs. Receptor source: a woman in her 30s in good health and CMV-seropositive. CDR3s include the opening cysteine and the closing phenylalanine or tryptophan. D genes are given only for firm matches. Clone size is stated in some rows and not others, as once, few, many or a class when expanded.

TRBV19	TRBJ2-7	-	-	TGTGCCAGTAGTATCTCAGGAGGAGGTGTATCCTACGAGCAGTACTTC	CASSISGGGVSYEQYF
TRBV29-1	TRBJ2-7	-	TRBD2	TGCAGCGTTGCTTGGCCCGGGAGGTCCGAGCAGTACTTC	CSVAWPGRSEQYF
TRBV10-2	TRBJ2-7	-	-	TGCGCCAGCAGTGCACAGGCCTACGAGCAGTACTTC	CASSAQAYEQYF
TRBV9	TRBJ1-3	-	TRBD1	TGTGCCAGCAGCGCAGGGACAGTACTAAACTCTGGAAACACCATATATTTT	CASSAGTVLNSGNTIYF
TRBV7-8	TRBJ1-2	few	-	TGTGCCAGCAGCTTAGGTACAGTTAACTATGGCTACACCTTC	CASSLGTVNYGYTF
TRBV5-1	TRBJ1-3	few	-	TGCGCCAGCAGCTCCCAGGGCTCTGGAAACACCATATATTTT	CASSSQGSGNTIYF
TRBV19	TRBJ2-5	-	TRBD2	TGTGCCAGTAGTTCGCTAGCGGGAGAGGAGACCCAGTACTTC	CASSSLAGEETQYF
TRBV10-3	TRBJ2-7	-	-	TGTGCCATCAGTGAATATTACTCCTACGAGCAGTACTTC	CAISEYYSYEQYF
TRBV5-1	TRBJ2-3	-	-	TGCGCCAGCAGCTTGGCTTCCGGACTCTACACAGATACGCAGTATTTT	CASSLASGLYTDTQYF
TRBV28	TRBJ2-7	-	-	TGTGCCAGCAGTTTGACCGGGACTGTATCCTACGAGCAGTACTTC	CASSLTGTVSYEQYF
TRBV5-5	TRBJ2-5	few	TRBD1	TGTGCCAGCAGCTTGTATGGAGTGACAGGGGGAGAGACCCAGTACTTC	CASSLYGVTGGETQYF
TRBV5-4	TRBJ2-7	-	-	TGTGCCAGCAGCTTGGTCCAGGTCCCCCACTACGAGCAGTACTTC	CASSLVQVPHYEQYF
TRBV2	TRBJ1-2	-	-	TGTGCCAGCAGTCCGGAGAGTTCCTATGGCTACACCTTC	CASSPESSYGYTF
TRBV27	TRBJ1-2	-	TRBD1	TGTGCCAGCAGTTTATCACTGACAGGGGATCATGGCTACACCTTC	CASSLSLTGDHGYTF
TRBV9	TRBJ1-2	-	-	TGTGCCAGCAGCGTAGACCAGAACTATGGCTACACCTTC	CASSVDQNYGYTF
TRBV25-1	TRBJ2-1	-	TRBD2	TGTGCCAGCAGTGAATCCCCCGGACTAGCGGGAGGCAATGAGCAGTTCTTC	CASSESPGLAGGNEQFF
TRBV9	TRBJ2-1	-	TRBD2	TGTGCCAGCAGCACTCGACTAGCGGGAAACAATGAGCAGTTCTTC	CASSTRLAGNNEQFF
TRBV27	TRBJ2-1	once	TRBD1	TGTGCCAGCAGCTGGGACAGGGGAACTGAGCAGTTCTTC	CASSWDRGTEQFF
TRBV2	TRBJ1-1	few	-	TGTGCCAGCAGTGAAGATGGGAGGCCCACTGAAGCTTTCTTT	CASSEDGRPTEAFF
TRBV5-8	TRBJ2-5	-	-	TGTGCCAGCAGCTTGCTGGTGCAAGTGCTATGGGAGACCCAGTACTTC	CASSLLVQVLWETQYF
TRBV10-3	TRBJ1-2	-	TRBD1	TGTGCCATCAGTGAGGGGGACAGACGCGACTATGGCTACACCTTC	CAISEGDRRDYGYTF
TRBV28	TRBJ1-5	-	-	TGTGCCAGCAACCTCGGGGGGGTCAATCAGCCCCAGCATTTT	CASNLGGVNQPQHF
TRBV10-3	TRBJ2-5	-	TRBD1	TGTGCCATCAGTGAGTCGGGACAGACTCAAGAGACCCAGTACTTC	CAISESGQTQETQYF
TRBV6-6	TRBJ2-3	-	TRBD1	TGTGCCAGCAGACCCGGGACAGGGGGCACCGGGGATACGCAGTATTTT	CASRPGTGGTGDTQYF
TRBV19	TRBJ2-3	-	-	TGTGCCAGTAGTATAGGAAACTCAGATACGCAGTATTTT	CASSIGNSDTQYF
TRBV27	TRBJ1-5	-	TRBD1	TGTGCCAGCAAAGACAGGGGCCGCAATCAGCCCCAGCATTTT	CASKDRGRNQPQHF
TRBV30	TRBJ2-6	-	-	TGTGCCTGTGACAGCTCTGGGGCCAACGTCCTGACTTTC	CACDSSGANVLTF
TRBV29-1	TRBJ1-2	-	-	TGCAGCGTTGAAGAAGGCGCGGGTTACTTC	CSVEEGAGYF
TRBV5-1	TRBJ2-7	-	-	TGCGCCAGCAGCTCTACAAACAGCTACGAGCAGTACTTC	CASSSTNSYEQYF
TRBV7-2	TRBJ2-7	-	TRBD2	TGTGCCAGCAGCTTCTCCGGGACTAGCGGCTACGAGCAGTACTTC	CASSFSGTSGYEQYF
TRBV4-1	TRBJ2-7	-	-	TGCGCCAGCAGCCAAGTTAAGACCCCGAGAGGCGAGCAGTACTTC	CASSQVKTPRGEQYF